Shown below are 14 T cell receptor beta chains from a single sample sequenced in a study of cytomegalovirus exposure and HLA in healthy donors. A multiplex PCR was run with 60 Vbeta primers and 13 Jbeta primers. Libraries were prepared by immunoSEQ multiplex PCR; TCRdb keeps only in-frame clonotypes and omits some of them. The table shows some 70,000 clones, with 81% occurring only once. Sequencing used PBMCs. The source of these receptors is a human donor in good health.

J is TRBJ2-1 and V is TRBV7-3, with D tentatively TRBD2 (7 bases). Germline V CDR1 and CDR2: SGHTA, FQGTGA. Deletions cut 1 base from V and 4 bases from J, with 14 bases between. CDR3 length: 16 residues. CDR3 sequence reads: CASSLMGGGPYNEQFF. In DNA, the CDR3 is TGTGCCAGCAGCTTAATGGGGGGGGGCCCATACAATGAGCAGTTCTTC.

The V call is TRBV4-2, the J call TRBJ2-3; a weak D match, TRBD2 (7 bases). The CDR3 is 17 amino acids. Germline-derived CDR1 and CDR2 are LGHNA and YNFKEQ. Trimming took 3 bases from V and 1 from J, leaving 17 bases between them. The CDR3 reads CASSQGFAGAGTDTQYF. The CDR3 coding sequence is TGTGCCAGCAGCCAGGGTTTTGCGGGGGCGGGCACAGATACGCAGTATTTT.

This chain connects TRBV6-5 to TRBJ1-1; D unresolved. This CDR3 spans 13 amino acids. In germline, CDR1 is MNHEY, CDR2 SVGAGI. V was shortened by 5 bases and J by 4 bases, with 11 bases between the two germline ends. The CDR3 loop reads CASSNARSTEAFF. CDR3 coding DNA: TGTGCCAGCAGTAATGCACGGTCCACTGAAGCTTTCTTT.

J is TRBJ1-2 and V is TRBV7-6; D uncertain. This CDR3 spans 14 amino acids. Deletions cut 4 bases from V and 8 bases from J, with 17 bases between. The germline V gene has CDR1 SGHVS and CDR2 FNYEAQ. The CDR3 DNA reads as TGTGCCAGCAGCTCCTCCGACGGACTAAGGGGCTACACCTTC. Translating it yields CASSSSDGLRGYTF.

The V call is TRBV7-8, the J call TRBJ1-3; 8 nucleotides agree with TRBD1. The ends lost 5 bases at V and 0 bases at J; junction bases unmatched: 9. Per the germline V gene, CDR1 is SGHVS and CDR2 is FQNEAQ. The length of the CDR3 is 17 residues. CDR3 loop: CASSTRTGWNSGNTIYF. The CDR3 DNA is TGTGCCAGCAGCACCCGGACAGGGTGGAACTCTGGAAACACCATATATTTT.

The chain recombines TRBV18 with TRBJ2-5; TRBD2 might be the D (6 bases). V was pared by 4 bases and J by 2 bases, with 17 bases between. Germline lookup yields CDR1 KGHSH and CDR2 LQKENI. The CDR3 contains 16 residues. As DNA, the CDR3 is TGTGCCAGCTCACGGATCCCTCCGGGGGTACAAGAGACCCAGTACTTC. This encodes CASSRIPPGVQETQYF.

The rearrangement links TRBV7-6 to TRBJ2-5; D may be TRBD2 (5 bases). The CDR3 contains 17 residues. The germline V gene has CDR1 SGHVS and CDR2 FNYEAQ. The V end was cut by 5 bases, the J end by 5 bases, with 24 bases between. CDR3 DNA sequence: TGTGCCAGCAGCCCAAGTGGCGGCCCGCCCCGAGGGGAGACCCAGTACTTC. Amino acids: CASSPSGGPPRGETQYF.

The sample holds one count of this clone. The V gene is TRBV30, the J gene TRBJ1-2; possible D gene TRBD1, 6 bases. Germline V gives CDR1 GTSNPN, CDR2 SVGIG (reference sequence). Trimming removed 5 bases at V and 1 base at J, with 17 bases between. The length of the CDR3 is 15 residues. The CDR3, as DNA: TGTGCCTGGTTCCGCGGACAGTTGCTTAACTATGGCTACACCTTC. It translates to CAWFRGQLLNYGYTF. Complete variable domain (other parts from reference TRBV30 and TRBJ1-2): SQTIHQWPATLVQPVGSPLSLECTVEGTSNPNLYWYRQAAGRGLQLLFYSVGIGQISSEVPQNLSASRPQDRQFILSSKKLLLSDSGFYLCAWFRGQLLNYGYTFGSGTRLTVV.

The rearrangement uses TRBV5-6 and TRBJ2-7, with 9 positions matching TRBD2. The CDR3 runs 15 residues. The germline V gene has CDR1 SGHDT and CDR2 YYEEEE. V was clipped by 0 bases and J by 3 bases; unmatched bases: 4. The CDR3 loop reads CASSLGGGVNYEQYF. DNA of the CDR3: TGTGCCAGCAGCTTGGGCGGGGGGGTAAACTACGAGCAGTACTTC.

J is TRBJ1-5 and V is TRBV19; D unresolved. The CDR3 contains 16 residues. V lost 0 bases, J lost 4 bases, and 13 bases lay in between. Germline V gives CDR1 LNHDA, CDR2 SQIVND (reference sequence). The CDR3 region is CASSIDGQNQNQPQHF. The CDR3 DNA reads TGTGCCAGTAGTATAGATGGTCAGAACCAAAATCAGCCCCAGCATTTT.

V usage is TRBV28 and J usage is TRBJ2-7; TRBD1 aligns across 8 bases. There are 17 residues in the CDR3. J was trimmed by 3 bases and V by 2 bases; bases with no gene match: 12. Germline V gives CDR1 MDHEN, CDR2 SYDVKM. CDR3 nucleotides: TGTGCCAGCAGTTTAAGCGACAGGGGCCTCCTACGCTACGAGCAGTACTTC. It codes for CASSLSDRGLLRYEQYF.

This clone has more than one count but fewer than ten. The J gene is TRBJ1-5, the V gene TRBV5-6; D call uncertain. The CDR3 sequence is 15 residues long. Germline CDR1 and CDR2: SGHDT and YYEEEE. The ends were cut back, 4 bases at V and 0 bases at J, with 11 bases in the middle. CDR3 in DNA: TGTGCCAGCAGCGCAACCCAGGTTAGCAATCAGCCCCAGCATTTT. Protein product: CASSATQVSNQPQHF.

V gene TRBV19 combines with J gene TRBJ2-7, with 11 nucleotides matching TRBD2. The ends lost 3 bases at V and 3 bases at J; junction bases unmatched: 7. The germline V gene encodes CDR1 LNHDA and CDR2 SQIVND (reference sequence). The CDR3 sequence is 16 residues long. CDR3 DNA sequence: TGTGCCAGTAGTATTGCCGGGACTAGCGGCTACTACGAGCAGTACTTC. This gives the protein CASSIAGTSGYYEQYF.

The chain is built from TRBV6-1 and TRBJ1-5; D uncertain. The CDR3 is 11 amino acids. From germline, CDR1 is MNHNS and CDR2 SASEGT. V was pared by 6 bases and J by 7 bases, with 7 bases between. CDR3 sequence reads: CASRELQPQHF. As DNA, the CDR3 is TGTGCCAGCAGGGAGTTGCAGCCCCAGCATTTT.